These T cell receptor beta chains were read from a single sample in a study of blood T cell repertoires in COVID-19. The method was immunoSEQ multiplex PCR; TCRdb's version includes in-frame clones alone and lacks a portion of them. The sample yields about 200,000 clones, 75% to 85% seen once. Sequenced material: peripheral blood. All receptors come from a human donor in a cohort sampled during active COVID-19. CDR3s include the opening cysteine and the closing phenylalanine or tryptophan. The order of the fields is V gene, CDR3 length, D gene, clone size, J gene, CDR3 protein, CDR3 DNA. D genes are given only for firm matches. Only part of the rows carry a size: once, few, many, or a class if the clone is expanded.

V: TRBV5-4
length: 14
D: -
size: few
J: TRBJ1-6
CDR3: CATHPKSMGGPLHF
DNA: TGTGCCACCCATCCTAAATCAATGGGGGGGCCCCTCCACTTT

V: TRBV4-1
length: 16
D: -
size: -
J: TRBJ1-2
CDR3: CASSQEEGLTHYGYTF
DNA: TGCGCCAGCAGCCAAGAGGAGGGGCTAACTCACTATGGCTACACCTTC

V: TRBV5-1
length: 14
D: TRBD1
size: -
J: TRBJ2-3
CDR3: CASSPGQGLATQYF
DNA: TGCGCCAGCAGCCCGGGACAGGGGCTGGCTACGCAGTATTTT

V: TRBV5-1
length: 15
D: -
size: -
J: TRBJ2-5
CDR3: CASSLAPELQETQYF
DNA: TGCGCCAGCAGCTTGGCCCCGGAGCTCCAAGAGACCCAGTACTTC

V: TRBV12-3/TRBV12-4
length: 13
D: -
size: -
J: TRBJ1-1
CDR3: CASSGGQNTEAFF
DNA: TGTGCCAGCAGTGGGGGACAGAACACTGAAGCTTTCTTT

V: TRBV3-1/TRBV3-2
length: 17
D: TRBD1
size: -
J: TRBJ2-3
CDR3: CASSQSPGQGFTDTQYF
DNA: TGTGCCAGCAGCCAATCTCCGGGACAGGGGTTCACAGATACGCAGTATTTT

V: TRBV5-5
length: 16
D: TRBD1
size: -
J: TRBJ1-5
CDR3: CASSLEGDRGLQPQHF
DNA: TGTGCCAGCAGCTTGGAGGGGGACAGGGGGCTTCAGCCCCAGCATTTT

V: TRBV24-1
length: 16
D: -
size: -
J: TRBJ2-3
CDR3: CATSDWAGSVTDTQYF
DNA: TGTGCCACCAGTGATTGGGCGGGTAGCGTCACAGATACGCAGTATTTT

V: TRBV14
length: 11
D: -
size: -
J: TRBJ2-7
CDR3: CASSPGYEQYF
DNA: TGTGCCAGCTCCCCGGGGTACGAGCAGTACTTC

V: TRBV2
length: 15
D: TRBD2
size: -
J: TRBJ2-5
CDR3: CASKLAGARQETQYF
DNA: TGTGCCAGCAAGTTGGCGGGAGCCAGACAAGAGACCCAGTACTTC

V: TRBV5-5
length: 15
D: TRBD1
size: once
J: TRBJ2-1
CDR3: CASSSGTGNYNEQFF
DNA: TGTGCCAGCAGCTCCGGGACAGGAAACTACAATGAGCAGTTCTTC

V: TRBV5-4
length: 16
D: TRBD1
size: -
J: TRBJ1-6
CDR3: CASSHPTQGENSPLHF
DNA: TGTGCCAGCAGCCATCCCACACAGGGGGAGAATTCACCCCTCCACTTT

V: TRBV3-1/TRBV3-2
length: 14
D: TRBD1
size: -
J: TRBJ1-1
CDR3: CASSHSDRGPEAFF
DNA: TGTGCCAGCAGCCATTCGGACAGGGGGCCTGAAGCTTTCTTT

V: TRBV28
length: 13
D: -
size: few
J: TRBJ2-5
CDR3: CASSPNRAETQYF
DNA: TGTGCCAGCAGCCCCAACAGGGCGGAAACCCAGTACTTC

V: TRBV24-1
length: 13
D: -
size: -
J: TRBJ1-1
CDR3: CATSDPGQFEAFF
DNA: TGTGCCACCAGTGACCCTGGACAGTTTGAAGCTTTCTTT

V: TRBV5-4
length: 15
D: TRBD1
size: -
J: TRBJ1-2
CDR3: CASSPWTGGNYGYTF
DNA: TGTGCCAGCAGCCCCTGGACAGGGGGAAACTATGGCTACACCTTC

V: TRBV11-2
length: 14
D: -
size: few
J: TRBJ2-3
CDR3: CASSLTGSTDTQYF
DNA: TGTGCCAGCAGCTTAACAGGAAGCACAGATACGCAGTATTTT

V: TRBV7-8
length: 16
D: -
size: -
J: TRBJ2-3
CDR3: CASSVNFLLNTDTQYF
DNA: TGTGCCAGCAGCGTTAATTTTCTTCTTAACACAGATACGCAGTATTTT

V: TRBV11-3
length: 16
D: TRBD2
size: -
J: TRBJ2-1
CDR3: CASSSPLAGEDNEQFF
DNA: TGTGCCAGCAGCTCGCCTTTAGCGGGAGAGGACAATGAGCAGTTCTTC

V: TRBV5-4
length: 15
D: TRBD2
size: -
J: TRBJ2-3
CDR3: CASSLAGMREDTQYF
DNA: TGTGCCAGCAGCTTAGCGGGGATGCGGGAAGATACGCAGTATTTT

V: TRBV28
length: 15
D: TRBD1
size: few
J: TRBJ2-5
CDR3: CASRPLDRGQETQYF
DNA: TGTGCCAGCAGACCCCTTGACAGGGGACAAGAGACCCAGTACTTC

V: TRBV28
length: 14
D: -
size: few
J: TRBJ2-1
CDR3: CASAPREMLNEQFF
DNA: TGTGCCAGTGCGCCCCGGGAAATGTTAAATGAGCAGTTCTTC

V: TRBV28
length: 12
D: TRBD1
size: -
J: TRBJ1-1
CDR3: CASSLLDREAFF
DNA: TGTGCCAGCAGTTTATTGGACAGGGAAGCTTTCTTT

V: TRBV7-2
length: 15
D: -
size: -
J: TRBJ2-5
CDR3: CASSFGGGFQETQYF
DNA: TGTGCCAGCAGCTTTGGGGGCGGGTTCCAAGAGACCCAGTACTTC

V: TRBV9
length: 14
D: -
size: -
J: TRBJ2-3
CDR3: CASSERQATDTQYF
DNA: TGTGCCAGCAGCGAGAGACAGGCCACAGATACGCAGTATTTT

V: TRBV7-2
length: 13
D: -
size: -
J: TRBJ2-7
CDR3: CASSLGGEYEQYF
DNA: TGTGCCAGCAGCTTAGGGGGGGAGTACGAGCAGTACTTC

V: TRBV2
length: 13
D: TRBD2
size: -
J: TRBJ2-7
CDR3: CASSDLAAYEQYF
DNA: TGTGCCAGCAGTGACCTAGCGGCTTACGAGCAGTACTTC

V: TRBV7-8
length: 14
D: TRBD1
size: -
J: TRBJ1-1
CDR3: CASSFQGAGTEAFF
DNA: TGTGCCAGCAGCTTCCAGGGGGCTGGAACTGAAGCTTTCTTT

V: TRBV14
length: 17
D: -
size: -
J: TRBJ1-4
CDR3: CASSSLGGGTEDEKLFF
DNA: TGTGCCAGCAGCTCCCTCGGTGGGGGGACGGAAGATGAAAAACTGTTTTTT

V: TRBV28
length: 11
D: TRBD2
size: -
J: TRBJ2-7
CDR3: CASSISGRQYF
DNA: TGTGCCAGCAGTATTAGCGGGAGGCAGTACTTC

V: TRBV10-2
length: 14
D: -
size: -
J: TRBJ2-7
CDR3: CASRSRESSYEQYF
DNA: TGCGCCAGCAGGAGCCGGGAAAGCTCCTACGAGCAGTACTTC

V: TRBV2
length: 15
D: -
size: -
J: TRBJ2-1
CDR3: CASSDLVLSSNEQFF
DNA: TGTGCCAGCAGTGATCTAGTCTTATCTTCCAATGAGCAGTTCTTC

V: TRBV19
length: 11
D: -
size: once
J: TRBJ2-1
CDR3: CASSIAFEQFF
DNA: TGTGCCAGTAGTATTGCGTTTGAGCAGTTCTTC

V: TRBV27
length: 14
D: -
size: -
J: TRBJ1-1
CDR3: CASSRDTFRGEAFF
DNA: TGTGCCAGCAGTCGCGACACTTTCCGTGGTGAAGCTTTCTTT

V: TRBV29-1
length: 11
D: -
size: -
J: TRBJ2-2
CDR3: CSVESTGELFF
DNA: TGCAGCGTTGAGAGCACCGGGGAGCTGTTTTTT

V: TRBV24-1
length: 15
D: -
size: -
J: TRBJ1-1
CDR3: CATRGGAETNTEAFF
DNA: TGTGCCACCAGGGGGGGGGCAGAAACCAACACTGAAGCTTTCTTT

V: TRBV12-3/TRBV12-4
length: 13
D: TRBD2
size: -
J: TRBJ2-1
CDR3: CASTGGGYNEQFF
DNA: TGTGCCAGCACTGGGGGAGGGTACAATGAGCAGTTCTTC

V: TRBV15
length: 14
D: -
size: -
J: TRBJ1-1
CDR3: CATSREDLNTEAFF
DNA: TGTGCCACCAGCAGAGAGGACTTGAACACTGAAGCTTTCTTT

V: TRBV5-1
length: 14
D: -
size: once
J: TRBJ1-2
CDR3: CASSLGQDNYGYTF
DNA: TGCGCCAGCAGCTTGGGACAGGATAACTATGGCTACACCTTC

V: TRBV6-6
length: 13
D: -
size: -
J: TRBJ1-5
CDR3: CASSYPGTQPQHF
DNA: TGTGCCAGCAGTTACCCTGGGACACAGCCCCAGCATTTT

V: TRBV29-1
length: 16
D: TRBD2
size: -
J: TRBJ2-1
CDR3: CSVEDSGGVTFNEQFF
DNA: TGCAGCGTTGAAGATTCGGGGGGAGTTACGTTTAATGAGCAGTTCTTC

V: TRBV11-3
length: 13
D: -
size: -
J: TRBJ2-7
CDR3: CASSAQGIYEQYF
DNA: TGTGCCAGCAGCGCGCAGGGTATCTACGAGCAGTACTTC

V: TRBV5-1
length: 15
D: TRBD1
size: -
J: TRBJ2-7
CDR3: CASSLAGQGAHEQYF
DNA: TGCGCCAGCAGCTTGGCCGGACAGGGGGCCCACGAGCAGTACTTC

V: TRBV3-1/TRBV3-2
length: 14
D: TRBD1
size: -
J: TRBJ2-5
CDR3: CASSPGTGSETQYF
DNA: TGTGCCAGCAGCCCCGGGACAGGCTCGGAGACCCAGTACTTC

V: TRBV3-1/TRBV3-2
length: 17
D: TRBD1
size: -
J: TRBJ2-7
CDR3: CASSPQPPGQGGYEQYF
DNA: TGTGCCAGCAGCCCTCAACCCCCGGGACAGGGAGGCTACGAGCAGTACTTC

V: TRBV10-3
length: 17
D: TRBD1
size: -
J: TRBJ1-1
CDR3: CAIRARTGGEDSPEAFF
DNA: TGTGCCATCAGGGCCAGGACAGGGGGCGAGGATAGTCCTGAAGCTTTCTTT

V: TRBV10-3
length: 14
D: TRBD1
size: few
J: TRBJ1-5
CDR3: CAISPNRGDQPQHF
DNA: TGTGCCATCAGTCCCAACAGGGGAGATCAGCCCCAGCATTTT

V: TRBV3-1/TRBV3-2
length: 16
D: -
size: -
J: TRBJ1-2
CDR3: CASSILWRGEDYGYTF
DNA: TGTGCCAGCAGCATTCTTTGGCGGGGCGAGGACTATGGCTACACCTTC

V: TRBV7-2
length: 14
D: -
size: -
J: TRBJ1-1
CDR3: CASSSGGWGAEAFF
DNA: TGTGCCAGCAGTTCGGGGGGCTGGGGCGCTGAAGCTTTCTTT

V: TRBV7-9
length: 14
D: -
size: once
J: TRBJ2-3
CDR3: CASSPGLSSDTQYF
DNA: TGTGCCAGCAGCCCTGGACTGTCATCGGATACGCAGTATTTT

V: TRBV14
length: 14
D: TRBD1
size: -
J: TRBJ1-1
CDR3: CASSPDRGWTEAFF
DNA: TGTGCCAGCAGCCCCGACAGGGGGTGGACTGAAGCTTTCTTT